The clone carrying this TCR beta chain was picked up one time. The target antigen is unknown. Germline assignment: CDR1 SGHTA and CDR2 FQGNSA. V lost 3 bases to trimming and J lost 5 bases, with 7 bases between them. The length of the CDR3 is 12 residues. This sample was taken from a study of T cell responses to AZD1222 COVID-19 vaccine. Generated by immunoSEQ multiplex PCR, the TCRdb table keeps only in-frame clones and is missing some. Among roughly 140,000 clones listed, 88% were seen once. Findings and limits, study-wide: Donors were largely white British and mainly female; clonal diversity was possibly underestimated.

The source was peripheral blood, collected on day 0 of AZD1222 vaccination. V is TRBV7-2 and J is TRBJ2-5; D is perhaps TRBD2 (5 bases). The sequence came from an adult in good health. In nucleotides, the CDR3 is TGTGCCAGCAGCTTCGGGGTGGAGACCCAGTACTTC. Amino acids: CASSFGVETQYF. Filled out from reference TRBV7-2 and TRBJ2-5, the complete variable domain reads GAGVSQSPSNKVTEKGKDVELRCDPISGHTALYWYRQSLGQGLEFLIYFQGNSAPDKSGLPSDRFSAERTGGSVSTLTIQRTQQEDSAVYLCASSFGVETQYFGPGTRLLVL.